This entry concerns a single T cell receptor beta chain. These data belong to a study of T cells in Graves' hyperthyroidism and ophthalmopathy. There were TCR beta CDR3 regions amplified from RNA transcripts. TCR CDR3 regions were first amplified by RT-PCR with HTBI primers. MiXCR, run by TCRdb on the multiplex PCR reads, gives a single entry per CDR3 protein. This sample has some 270,000 distinct CDR3 sequences, with about an eighth found just once. Germline CDR1 and CDR2: MDHEN and SYDVKM. Unmatched junction bases numbered 6, after V lost 4 bases and J lost 4 bases. The CDR3 is 15 residues long. What was sequenced was blood. The chain joins TRBV28 to TRBJ2-2, with 7 bases lining up with TRBD1. This clonotype originated in a woman in her 30s with Graves' hyperthyroidism that later progressed to Graves' ophthalmopathy. The CDR3 DNA sequence: TGTGCCAGCAGTTCGGGACAGAGGCGCACCGGGGAGCTGTTTTTT. It codes for CASSSGQRRTGELFF.